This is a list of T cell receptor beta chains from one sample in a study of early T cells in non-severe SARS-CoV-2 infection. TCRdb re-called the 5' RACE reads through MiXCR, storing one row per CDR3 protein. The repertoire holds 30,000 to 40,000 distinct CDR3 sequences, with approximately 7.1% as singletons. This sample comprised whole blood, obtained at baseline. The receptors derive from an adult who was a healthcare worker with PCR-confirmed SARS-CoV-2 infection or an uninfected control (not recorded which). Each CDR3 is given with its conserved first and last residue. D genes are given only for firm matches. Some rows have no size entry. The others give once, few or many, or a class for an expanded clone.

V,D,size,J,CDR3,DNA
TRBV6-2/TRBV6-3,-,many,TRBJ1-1,CASSSPQGVNTEAFF,TGTGCCAGCAGTTCTCCTCAGGGAGTGAACACTGAAGCTTTCTTT
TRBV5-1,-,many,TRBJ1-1,CASSLATGLTEAFF,TGCGCCAGCAGCTTGGCCACAGGGTTAACTGAAGCTTTCTTT
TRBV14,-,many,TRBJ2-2,CASSQDKPRANTGELFF,TGTGCCAGCAGCCAAGATAAGCCCCGGGCGAACACCGGGGAGCTGTTTTTT
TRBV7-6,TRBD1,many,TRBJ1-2,CASSLGDRVRGYTF,TGTGCCAGCAGCTTAGGGGACAGGGTACGGGGCTACACCTTC
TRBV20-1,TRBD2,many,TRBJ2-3,CSATPLLARHQDTQYF,TGCAGTGCAACCCCTCTACTAGCGCGACATCAAGATACGCAGTATTTT
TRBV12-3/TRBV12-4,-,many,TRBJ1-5,CASSLKGGSNQPQHF,TGTGCCAGCAGTTTAAAAGGGGGAAGCAATCAGCCCCAGCATTTT
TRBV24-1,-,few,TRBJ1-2,CATSDSHRDNGYTF,TGTGCCACCAGTGATTCACACCGGGACAACGGCTACACCTTC
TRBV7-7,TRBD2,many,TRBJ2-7,CASSPTDWTSSYEQYF,TGTGCTAGCAGCCCAACCGACTGGACTAGCTCCTACGAGCAGTACTTC
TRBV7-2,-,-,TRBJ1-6,CASRPAMRNSPLHF,TGTGCCAGCAGGCCAGCTATGAGGAATTCACCCCTCCACTTT
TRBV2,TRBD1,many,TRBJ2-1,CAIRSGGNEQFF,TGTGCCATAAGATCAGGGGGCAATGAGCAGTTCTTC
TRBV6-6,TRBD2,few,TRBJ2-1,CASSYGAGGVSYNEQFF,TGTGCCAGCAGTTACGGTGCGGGAGGGGTTTCCTACAATGAGCAGTTCTTC
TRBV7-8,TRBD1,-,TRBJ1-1,CASSTRGRSTEAFF,TGTGCCAGCAGCACCAGGGGGAGGAGCACTGAAGCTTTCTTT
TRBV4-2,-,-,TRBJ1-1,CASSQAGTDTEAFF,TGTGCCAGCAGCCAAGCCGGGACGGACACTGAAGCTTTCTTT
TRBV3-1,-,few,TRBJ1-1,CASSQSGVGTEAFF,TGTGCCAGCAGCCAATCCGGGGTGGGCACTGAAGCTTTCTTT
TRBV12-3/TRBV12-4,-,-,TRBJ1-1,CASSLQGAEAFF,TGTGCCAGCAGTTTACAGGGCGCCGAAGCTTTCTTT
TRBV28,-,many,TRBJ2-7,CASQKISYEQYF,TGTGCCAGCCAGAAAATCTCCTACGAGCAGTACTTC
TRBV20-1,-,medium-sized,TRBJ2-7,CSARDPAGGGYEQYF,TGCAGTGCTAGAGATCCAGCGGGTGGAGGTTACGAGCAGTACTTC
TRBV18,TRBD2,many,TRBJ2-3,CASSRTSDTDTQYF,TGTGCCAGCTCTCGCACTAGCGACACAGATACGCAGTATTTT
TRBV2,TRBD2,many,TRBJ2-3,CASSERASGRTDTQYF,TGTGCCAGCAGTGAACGGGCTAGCGGGAGGACAGATACGCAGTATTTT
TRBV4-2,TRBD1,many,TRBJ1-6,CASSQDLDRGDSPLHF,TGTGCCAGCAGCCAAGATTTGGACAGGGGTGATTCACCCCTCCACTTT
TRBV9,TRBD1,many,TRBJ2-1,CASSVGTGDSYNEQFF,TGTGCCAGCAGCGTGGGGACAGGGGACTCCTACAATGAGCAGTTCTTC
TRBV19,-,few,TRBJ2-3,CASRSGSSTDTQYF,TGTGCCAGTAGGAGCGGATCTAGCACAGATACGCAGTATTTT
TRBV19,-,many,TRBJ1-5,CASRPSNQPQHF,TGTGCCAGTCGACCTAGCAATCAGCCCCAGCATTTT
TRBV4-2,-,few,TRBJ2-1,CASSPGQTSWNEQFF,TGTGCCAGCAGCCCCGGACAGACCTCTTGGAATGAGCAGTTCTTC
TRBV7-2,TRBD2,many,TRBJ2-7,CASSLAAGGHEQYF,TGTGCCAGCAGCTTAGCGGCGGGAGGACACGAGCAGTACTTC
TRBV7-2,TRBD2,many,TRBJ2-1,CASGREWVISNEQFF,TGTGCCAGCGGGCGGGAGTGGGTAATCTCCAATGAGCAGTTCTTC
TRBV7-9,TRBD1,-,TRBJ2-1,CASSLTGGYNEQFF,TGTGCCAGCTCCCTGACAGGGGGCTACAATGAGCAGTTCTTC
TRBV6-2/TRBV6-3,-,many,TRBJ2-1,CASSYPPTTNNEQFF,TGTGCCAGCAGTTACCCTCCCACGACGAACAATGAGCAGTTCTTC
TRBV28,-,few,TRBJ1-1,CASSVGWAEAFF,TGTGCCAGCAGTGTGGGTTGGGCTGAAGCTTTCTTT
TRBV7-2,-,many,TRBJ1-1,CASSFRWGGGEAFF,TGTGCCAGCAGCTTCCGCTGGGGGGGTGGTGAAGCTTTCTTT
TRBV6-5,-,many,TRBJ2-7,CASSYDGGAADYEQYF,TGTGCCAGCAGTTACGACGGGGGTGCGGCAGATTACGAGCAGTACTTC
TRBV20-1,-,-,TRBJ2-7,CSARAAGQDYEQYF,TGCAGTGCTAGAGCTGCTGGCCAAGACTACGAGCAGTACTTC
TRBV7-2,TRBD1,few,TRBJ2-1,CASSNQGASYNEQFF,TGTGCCAGCAGCAACCAGGGGGCGTCCTACAATGAGCAGTTCTTC
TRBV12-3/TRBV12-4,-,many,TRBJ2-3,CASSLEDTQYF,TGTGCCAGCAGTTTGGAAGATACGCAGTATTTT
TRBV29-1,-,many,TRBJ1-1,CSVDGATNTEAFF,TGCAGCGTTGACGGGGCCACGAACACTGAAGCTTTCTTT
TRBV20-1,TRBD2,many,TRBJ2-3,CSAKLAGGQDTQYF,TGCAGTGCCAAACTAGCGGGAGGACAAGATACGCAGTATTTT
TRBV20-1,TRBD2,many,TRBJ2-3,CSASPPSGRDTQYF,TGCAGTGCTAGTCCACCTAGCGGGAGAGATACGCAGTATTTT
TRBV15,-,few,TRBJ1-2,CATSPQSGYYGYTF,TGTGCCACCAGCCCACAGAGTGGGTACTATGGCTACACCTTC
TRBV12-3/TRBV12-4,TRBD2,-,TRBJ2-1,CASSLRGSLYNEQFF,TGTGCCAGCAGTTTGCGCGGGAGTCTCTACAATGAGCAGTTCTTC
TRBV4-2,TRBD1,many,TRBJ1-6,CASSQEVVVTGFSSGNSPLHF,TGTGCCAGCAGCCAAGAAGTGGTCGTGACAGGGTTTAGCTCGGGTAATTCACCCCTCCACTTT
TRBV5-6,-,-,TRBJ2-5,CASSLERGGNQETQYF,TGTGCCAGCAGCTTGGAAAGGGGCGGGAACCAGGAGACCCAGTACTTC
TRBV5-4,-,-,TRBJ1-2,CASSFNQGYYGYTF,TGTGCCAGCAGCTTTAACCAGGGGTACTATGGCTACACCTTC
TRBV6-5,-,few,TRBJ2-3,CASSYGTTDTQYF,TGTGCCAGCAGTTACGGGACCACAGATACGCAGTATTTT
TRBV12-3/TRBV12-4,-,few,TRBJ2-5,CASSLPPSAQYF,TGTGCCAGCAGTTTACCCCCCTCGGCCCAGTACTTC
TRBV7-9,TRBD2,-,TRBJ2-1,CAGTETSSHNEQFF,TGTGCCGGCACCGAGACTAGCAGCCACAATGAGCAGTTCTTC
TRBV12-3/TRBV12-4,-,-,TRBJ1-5,CASRLEVSDSNQPQHF,TGTGCCAGCAGACTAGAGGTATCAGATAGCAATCAGCCCCAGCATTTT
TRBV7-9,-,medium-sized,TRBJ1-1,CASSNTGYTEAFF,TGTGCCAGCAGCAACACAGGGTACACTGAAGCTTTCTTT
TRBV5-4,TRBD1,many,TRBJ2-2,CASSWDRGTGELFF,TGTGCCAGCAGCTGGGACAGGGGGACCGGGGAGCTGTTTTTT
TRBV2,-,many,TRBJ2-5,CASSSGTQYF,TGTGCCAGCTCTTCAGGAACCCAGTACTTC
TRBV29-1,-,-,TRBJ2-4,CSVLMAGVGIQYF,TGCAGCGTTTTAATGGCAGGTGTGGGCATTCAGTACTTC
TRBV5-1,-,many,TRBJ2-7,CASSIRDGSAYEQYF,TGCGCCAGCAGCATCCGGGACGGATCAGCCTACGAGCAGTACTTC
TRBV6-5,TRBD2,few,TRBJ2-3,CASSTGTSPSTDTQYF,TGTGCCAGCAGTACCGGGACTAGCCCTTCCACAGATACGCAGTATTTT
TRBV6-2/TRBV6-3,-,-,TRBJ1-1,CASSYGWQGRPEAFF,TGTGCCAGCAGTTATGGATGGCAGGGAAGACCTGAAGCTTTCTTT
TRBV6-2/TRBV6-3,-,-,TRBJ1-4,CASSPQLNEKLFF,TGTGCCAGCAGTCCCCAGTTGAATGAAAAACTGTTTTTT
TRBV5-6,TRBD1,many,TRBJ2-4,CASSSGDSQYF,TGTGCCAGCAGTTCCGGGGACAGTCAGTACTTC